This T cell receptor (beta chain) is from a study of shared clonotypes between healthy human individuals. Using immunoSEQ multiplex PCR, the repertoire was profiled, and TCRdb retains in-frame clones only, with some absent. This table has about 1.5 million clones, 95% to 99% appearing once. General study findings and limits: The genetic and exposure-history diversity represented was limited by few donors. Blood was the only sampled material, and tissue repertoires likely differ.

V dropped 4 bases and J dropped 7; count of bases not matched to a gene: 4. Germline V gene data show CDR1 as GTSNPN and CDR2 as SVGIG (reference sequence). The length of the CDR3 is 14 residues. Concerning this clone itself: The antigen is unknown.

V is TRBV30 and J is TRBJ2-1, with 13 positions matching TRBD2. The sequence derives from a man aged 25 to 45 in good health. The sequenced sample was naive CD4+ T cells sorted from blood. The subset here: CD45RA+ positively selected. The CDR3 DNA sequence: TGTGCCTGGAACCCACTAGCGGGAGGGAATGAGCAGTTCTTC. Translation: CAWNPLAGGNEQFF.